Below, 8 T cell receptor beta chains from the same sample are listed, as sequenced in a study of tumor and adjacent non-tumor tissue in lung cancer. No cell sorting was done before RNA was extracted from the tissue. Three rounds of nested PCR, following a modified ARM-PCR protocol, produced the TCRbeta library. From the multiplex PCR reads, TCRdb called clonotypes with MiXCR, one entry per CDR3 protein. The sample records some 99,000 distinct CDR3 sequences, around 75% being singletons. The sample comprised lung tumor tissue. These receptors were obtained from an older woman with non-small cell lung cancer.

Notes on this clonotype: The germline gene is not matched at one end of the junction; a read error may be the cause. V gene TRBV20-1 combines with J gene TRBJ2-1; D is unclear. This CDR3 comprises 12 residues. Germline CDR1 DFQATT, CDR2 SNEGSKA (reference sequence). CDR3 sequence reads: CGAGRSQDEHFF. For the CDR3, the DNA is TGCGGTGCTGGACGAAGTCAGGATGAGCACTTCTTC.

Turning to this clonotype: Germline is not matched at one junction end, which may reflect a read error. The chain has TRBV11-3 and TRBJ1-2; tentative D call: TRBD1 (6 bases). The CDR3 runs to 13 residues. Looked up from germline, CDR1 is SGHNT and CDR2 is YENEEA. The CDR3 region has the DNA TGTGCCAGCAACTTAGATGGAAAACAGGGATACACCTTC. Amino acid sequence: CASNLDGKQGYTF.

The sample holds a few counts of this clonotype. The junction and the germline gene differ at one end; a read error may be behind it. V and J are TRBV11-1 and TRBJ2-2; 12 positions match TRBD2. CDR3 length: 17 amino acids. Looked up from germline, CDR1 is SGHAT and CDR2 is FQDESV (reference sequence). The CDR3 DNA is TGTGCCAGCAGCCCGCGACTAGCGGGAGAATCCACCGATGAGCTGTTCTTT. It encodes CASSPRLAGESTDELFF.

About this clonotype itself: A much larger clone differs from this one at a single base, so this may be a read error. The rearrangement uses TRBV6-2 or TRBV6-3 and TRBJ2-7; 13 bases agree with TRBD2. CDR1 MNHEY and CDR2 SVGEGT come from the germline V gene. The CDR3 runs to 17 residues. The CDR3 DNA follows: TGTGCCACCAGTTTCATCTTAAGGACTAGCGGGAGCCACGAGCAGTACTTC. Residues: CATSFILRTSGSHEQYF.

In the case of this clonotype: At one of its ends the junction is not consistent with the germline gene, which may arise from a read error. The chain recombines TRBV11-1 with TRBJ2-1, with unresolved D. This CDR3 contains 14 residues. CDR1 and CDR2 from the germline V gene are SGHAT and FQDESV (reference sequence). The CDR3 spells CASCRACSYNEQFF. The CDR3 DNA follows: TGCGCCAGCTGCCGGGCATGCTCCTACAATGAGCAGTTCTTC.

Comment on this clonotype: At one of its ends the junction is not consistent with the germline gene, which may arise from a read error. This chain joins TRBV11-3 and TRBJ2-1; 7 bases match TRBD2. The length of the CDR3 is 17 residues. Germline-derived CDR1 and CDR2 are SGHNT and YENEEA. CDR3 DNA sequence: TGTGTCAGCAGTTTAGAGTTGACTGGCGGGAGCCTCAATGAGCAGTTCTTC. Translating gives CVSSLELTGGSLNEQFF. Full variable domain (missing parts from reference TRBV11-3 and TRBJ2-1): EAGVVQSPRYKIIEKKQPVAFWCNPISGHNTLYWYLQNLGQGPELLIRYENEEAVDDSQLPKDRFSAERLKGVDSTLKIQPAELGDSAVYLCVSSLELTGGSLNEQFFGPGTRLTVL.

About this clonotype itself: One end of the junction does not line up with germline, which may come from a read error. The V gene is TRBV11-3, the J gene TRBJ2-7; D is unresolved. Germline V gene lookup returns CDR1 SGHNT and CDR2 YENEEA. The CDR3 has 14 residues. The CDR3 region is CAISLEWGSYEQYF. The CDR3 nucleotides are TGTGCCATCAGCTTAGAATGGGGATCCTACGAGCAGTATTTC.

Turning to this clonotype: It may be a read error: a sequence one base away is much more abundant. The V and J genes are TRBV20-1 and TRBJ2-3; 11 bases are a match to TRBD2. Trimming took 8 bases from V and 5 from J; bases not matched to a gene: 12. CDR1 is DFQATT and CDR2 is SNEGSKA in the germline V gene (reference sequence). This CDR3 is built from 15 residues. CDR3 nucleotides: TGCAGTCAAACTTCTCTAGCGGGGGGACTAGATACGCAGTATTTT. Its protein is CSQTSLAGGLDTQYF.